The next 29 T cell receptor beta chains were all read from a single sample in a study of blood T cell repertoires in COVID-19. Some clones are missing from TCRdb's copy, which holds only in-frame ones; the method was immunoSEQ multiplex PCR. The sample consists of about 300,000 clones, about 85% of them appearing once. Sequencing used peripheral blood. The receptors here all came from a man between 18 and 29 years old with active or convalescent COVID-19.

J is TRBJ1-1 and V is TRBV27, with D perhaps TRBD1 (6 bases). V was clipped by 8 bases and J by 5 bases, with 21 bases between them. The CDR3 is 15 residues long. Germline V gives CDR1 MNHEY, CDR2 SMNVEV (reference sequence). The CDR3 sequence is CASLPFGGAGTEAFF. CDR3 bases: TGTGCCAGCCTCCCGTTTGGGGGGGCAGGTACTGAAGCTTTCTTT.

This chain joins TRBV2 and TRBJ1-4, with 7 bases lining up with TRBD1. The V gene's germline CDR1 is SNHLY and CDR2 FYNNEI. The CDR3 contains 13 residues. With V trimmed by 9 bases and J by 16 bases, 17 bases remained unmatched. In DNA form, the CDR3 reads TGTGCCAGTTATCCGGGACAGCCTCCGGCTGAGTTTTTT. Its translation: CASYPGQPPAEFF.

The table lists this clone with a few counts. The CDR3 reads CSASPTGGTEAFF. For the CDR3, the DNA is TGCAGTGCTAGTCCCACAGGGGGGACTGAAGCTTTCTTT. The chain joins TRBV20-1 to TRBJ1-1, with 8 bases lining up with TRBD1. The CDR3 is 13 amino acids. The germline CDR1 and CDR2 sequences are DFQATT and SNEGSKA (reference sequence). The ends lost 3 bases at V and 5 bases at J; junction bases unmatched: 5.

As concerns this clone: Other DNA sequences in this sample translate to the same CDR3. This chain links TRBV6-5 with TRBJ1-1; possible D gene TRBD1, 6 bases. Trimming took 6 bases from V and 1 from J, leaving 9 bases between them. Per the germline V gene, CDR1 is MNHEY and CDR2 is SVGAGI. The CDR3 is 13 amino acids. CDR3 nucleotide sequence: TGTGCCAGCAGCACACAGGGGAACACTGAAGCTTTCTTT. It is translated as CASSTQGNTEAFF.

This rearrangement joins TRBV13 to TRBJ2-5, with 10 bases identical to TRBD2. CDR1 is PRHDT and CDR2 is FYEKMQ in the germline V gene (reference sequence). After removal of 4 bases from V and 1 base from J, the junction contained 6 bases not matched to a gene. There are 16 residues in the CDR3. In DNA, the CDR3 is TGTGCCAGCAGCTCTAGAAGGACTAGCGGCCAAGAGACCCAGTACTTC. It yields the protein CASSSRRTSGQETQYF.

This clone showed up just once. V usage is TRBV4-3 and J usage is TRBJ1-1, with TRBD1 matching over 7 bases. CDR3 length: 16 residues. Germline V CDR1 and CDR2: LGHNA, YSLEER. Trimming at V came to 0 bases and at J to 7 bases, leaving 11 bases not matched to a gene. CDR3 in DNA: TGCGCCAGCAGCCAAGATGGGACCGGGACAGCGGATGAAGCTTTCTTT. Residues: CASSQDGTGTADEAFF.

The CDR3 here is CASSGHSGTGELFF. DNA of the CDR3: TGTGCCAGCAGCGGGCATAGCGGCACCGGGGAGCTGTTTTTT. The rearrangement links TRBV9 to TRBJ2-2; a weak D match, TRBD2 (6 bases). V dropped 3 bases and J dropped 4 bases, with 10 bases sitting between them. The CDR3 sequence is 14 residues long. Per germline, CDR1 SGDLS and CDR2 YYNGEE.

The chain employs TRBV5-1 and TRBJ2-7; D is ambiguous. Germline values: CDR1 SGHRS, CDR2 YFSETQ. This CDR3 is 16 amino acids long. V lost 0 bases and J lost 5, with 18 bases in between. This CDR3 reads CASSLAGRVGNDEQYF. The CDR3 DNA reads TGCGCCAGCAGCTTGGCTGGTCGGGTTGGAAACGACGAGCAGTACTTC.

The genes are TRBV7-9 and TRBJ1-5, with 7 bases matching TRBD1. The CDR3 totals 13 residues. V lost 3 bases, J lost 8 bases, and 4 bases stayed unmatched. CDR1 and CDR2 (germline): SEHNR, FQNEAQ (reference sequence). The CDR3 DNA reads as TGTGCCAGCAGCTTTACAGGGGAGAAGCCCCAGCATTTT. Protein sequence: CASSFTGEKPQHF.

This chain joins TRBV19 and TRBJ1-5; weak D call: TRBD1 (5 bases). With 6 bases removed from V and 1 base from J, the gap between germline ends came to 13 bases. CDR3 length equals 15 residues. The germline gives CDR1 LNHDA, CDR2 SQIVND (reference sequence). CDR3 residues: CASSPQGYSNQPQHF. CDR3 DNA: TGTGCCAGTAGCCCTCAGGGCTACAGCAATCAGCCCCAGCATTTT.

V and J are TRBV19 and TRBJ1-2, with D tentatively TRBD1 (5 bases). The CDR3 has 13 residues. Looked up from germline, CDR1 is LNHDA and CDR2 is SQIVND (reference sequence). V shed 4 bases and J shed 4 bases, with 10 bases lying between them. The CDR3 sequence is CASSKGEAYGYTF. The CDR3, as DNA: TGTGCCAGTAGTAAAGGGGAGGCCTATGGCTACACCTTC. The full variable domain, with the rest looked up from reference TRBV19 and TRBJ1-2, is DGGITQSPKYLFRKEGQNVTLSCEQNLNHDAMYWYRQDPGQGLRLIYYSQIVNDFQKGDIAEGYSVSREKKESFPLTVTSAQKNPTAFYLCASSKGEAYGYTFGSGTRLTVV.

The chain uses TRBV12-2 and TRBJ1-5. TRBV12-2 is marked as a pseudogene. This CDR3 contains 19 residues. The CDR3 DNA is TGTGCAAGTCGCTTTTACCGGGTCCAAAGAAATATCAGCAATCAGCCCCAGCATTTT. This sequence encodes CASRFYRVQRNISNQPQHF.

This chain links TRBV10-2 with TRBJ1-3; the D gene is possibly TRBD1 (6 bases). Germline CDR1 is WSHSY and CDR2 is SAAADI. The V end lost 4 bases, the J end lost 2 bases, and 6 bases lay between the germline ends. This CDR3 contains 13 residues. Here the CDR3 reads CASSGTAGNTIYF. DNA for the CDR3: TGCGCCAGCAGTGGGACAGCTGGAAACACCATATATTTT.

The chain joins TRBV18 to TRBJ2-3; the D is unclear. This CDR3 has 17 amino acids. V was shortened by 8 bases and J by 6 bases, with 27 bases between the two germline ends. Per the germline V gene, CDR1 is KGHSH and CDR2 is LQKENI. CDR3 sequence reads: CASITTSIPGSSDTQYF. In DNA form, the CDR3 reads TGTGCCAGCATCACCACCAGTATTCCTGGTTCCTCCGATACGCAGTATTTT.

There are a few counts of this clone. The chain employs TRBV28 and TRBJ2-7; D is unclear. Germline-derived CDR1 and CDR2 are MDHEN and SYDVKM. The length of the CDR3 is 12 residues. The V end lost 2 bases, the J end lost 3 bases, and 5 bases lay between the germline ends. The CDR3 DNA follows: TGTGCCAGCAGTTTAGTCAGCTACGAGCAGTACTTC. Protein: CASSLVSYEQYF.

This chain joins TRBV27 and TRBJ1-2; a possible D gene is TRBD1 (5 bases). There are 14 residues in the CDR3. V lost 4 bases and J lost 5, with 14 bases in between. Looked up from germline, CDR1 is MNHEY and CDR2 is SMNVEV (reference sequence). DNA of the CDR3: TGTGCCAGCAGTTCCCGCAGGGTACAGTATGGCTACACCTTC. This codes for CASSSRRVQYGYTF.

The rearrangement links TRBV12-3 or TRBV12-4 to TRBJ2-3, with D hard to call. The CDR3 runs to 10 residues. The V end was cut by 8 bases, the J end by 7 bases, with 7 bases between. CDR3 in DNA: TGTGCCAGCCACGCGTATACGCAGTATTTT. Protein product: CASHAYTQYF.

This rearrangement joins TRBV3-1 (or the pseudogene TRBV3-2) to TRBJ2-1; D may be TRBD2 (7 bases). Germline V gene data show CDR1 as LGHDT and CDR2 as YNNKEL (reference sequence). V was cut by 3 bases and J by 10 bases, with 19 bases left in between. The CDR3 sequence is 15 residues long. In DNA form, the CDR3 reads TGTGCCAGCAGCCAGGGGGGGGGCTTGGGCCACGAGCAGTTCTTC. It specifies CASSQGGGLGHEQFF.

This clone has a single count. The chain has TRBV6-2 or TRBV6-3 and TRBJ2-3; D may be TRBD1 (5 bases). The CDR3 extends over 15 amino acids. V lost 1 base to trimming and J lost 1 base, with 9 bases between them. Germline V CDR1 and CDR2: MNHEY, SVGEGT. The CDR3 is CASSYLTVGTDTQYF. The CDR3 DNA follows: TGTGCCAGCAGTTACTTGACAGTCGGCACAGATACGCAGTATTTT.

The CDR3 coding sequence is TGTGCCGTCCGCAGGGGCTTGGGCTACACCTTC. It yields the protein CAVRRGLGYTF. The J gene is TRBJ1-2, the V gene TRBV12-3 or TRBV12-4; the D gene is possibly TRBD1 (6 bases). The CDR3 consists of 11 residues. V dropped 11 bases and J dropped 8 bases, with 15 bases sitting between them.

The chain has TRBV7-9 and TRBJ2-7; TRBD2 matches 10 bases. Germline CDR1 and CDR2: SEHNR and FQNEAQ (reference sequence). V gave up 5 bases and J gave up 5 bases; unmatched junction bases: 6. The length of the CDR3 is 14 residues. The CDR3 spells CASSRQGLADEQYF. CDR3 bases: TGTGCCAGCAGCCGACAAGGACTAGCGGACGAGCAGTACTTC.

The chain employs TRBV19 and TRBJ2-4; D is possibly TRBD2 (6 bases). Germline loops: CDR1 LNHDA, CDR2 SQIVND (reference sequence). V lost 8 bases, J lost 7 bases, and 15 bases lay in between. The length of the CDR3 is 13 residues. The CDR3: CASSPSGGNIQYF. CDR3 bases: TGTGCCAGTTCACCCTCCGGAGGGAACATTCAGTACTTC.

V gene TRBV27 combines with J gene TRBJ2-5; 11 bases map to TRBD1. CDR3 size: 14 residues. The germline V gene has CDR1 MNHEY and CDR2 SMNVEV (reference sequence). The V and J ends lost 6 bases and 4 bases, in that order; junction bases with no gene match: 4. CDR3 loop: CASSPGTGGETQYF. The CDR3 region has the DNA TGTGCCAGCAGCCCGGGGACAGGGGGAGAGACCCAGTACTTC.

This chain links TRBV24-1 with TRBJ1-1; 7 positions match TRBD1. The CDR3 contains 14 residues. CDR1 KGHDR and CDR2 SFDVKD come from the germline V gene. J was trimmed by 5 bases and V by 2 bases; bases with no gene match: 4. The CDR3 DNA follows: TGTGCCACCAGTGATTGGGAGACAGGGACTGAAGCTTTCTTT. It codes for CATSDWETGTEAFF.

CDR3 in DNA: TGTGCCAGCTCACCAAGGGACTTCAACCCCACTGAAGCTTTCTTT. Translated: CASSPRDFNPTEAFF. This chain connects TRBV18 to TRBJ1-1; D perhaps matches TRBD1 (5 bases). V was cut by 2 bases and J by 4 bases, with 14 bases left in between. CDR3 size: 15 residues. Germline V gene lookup returns CDR1 KGHSH and CDR2 LQKENI.

The chain employs TRBV6-5 and TRBJ2-3; 10 nucleotides agree with TRBD2. The germline V gene has CDR1 MNHEY and CDR2 SVGAGI. J was trimmed by 6 bases and V by 7 bases; bases with no gene match: 10. The CDR3 covers 15 residues. The CDR3 sequence: CASIRAGGPIDTQYF. CDR3 bases: TGTGCCAGCATCAGAGCGGGGGGGCCGATTGATACGCAGTATTTT.

The rearrangement uses TRBV9 and TRBJ1-1; 8 bases align to TRBD1. J gave up 5 bases and V 4 bases, and 4 bases lay outside the gene matches. The germline gives CDR1 SGDLS, CDR2 YYNGEE. The CDR3 consists of 13 residues. The DNA of the CDR3 is TGTGCCAGCAGCATTACAGGGGGGACTGAAGCTTTCTTT. Residues: CASSITGGTEAFF.

The CDR3 DNA reads TGTGCCAGCAGTTTATTAGCAAGCGGGGGGGCCTGGGAGACCCAGTACTTC. This gives the protein CASSLLASGGAWETQYF. This sequence joins TRBV27 and TRBJ2-5, with 10 bases matching TRBD2. The CDR3 runs 17 residues. Germline V lookup: CDR1 MNHEY, CDR2 SMNVEV (reference sequence). V shed 1 base, J shed 5 bases, and the junction held 10 bases outside the gene matches.

This clone was seen just once. The CDR3 is CASSLAGVAYEQYF. The CDR3 DNA is TGTGCCAGCTCGCTAGCGGGGGTAGCCTACGAGCAGTACTTC. The V call is TRBV11-1, the J call TRBJ2-7; 10 positions match TRBD2. The CDR3 extends over 14 amino acids. V was pared by 8 bases and J by 2 bases, with 6 bases of the junction left unmatched. Germline CDR1 reads SGHAT; CDR2 reads FQDESV (reference sequence).